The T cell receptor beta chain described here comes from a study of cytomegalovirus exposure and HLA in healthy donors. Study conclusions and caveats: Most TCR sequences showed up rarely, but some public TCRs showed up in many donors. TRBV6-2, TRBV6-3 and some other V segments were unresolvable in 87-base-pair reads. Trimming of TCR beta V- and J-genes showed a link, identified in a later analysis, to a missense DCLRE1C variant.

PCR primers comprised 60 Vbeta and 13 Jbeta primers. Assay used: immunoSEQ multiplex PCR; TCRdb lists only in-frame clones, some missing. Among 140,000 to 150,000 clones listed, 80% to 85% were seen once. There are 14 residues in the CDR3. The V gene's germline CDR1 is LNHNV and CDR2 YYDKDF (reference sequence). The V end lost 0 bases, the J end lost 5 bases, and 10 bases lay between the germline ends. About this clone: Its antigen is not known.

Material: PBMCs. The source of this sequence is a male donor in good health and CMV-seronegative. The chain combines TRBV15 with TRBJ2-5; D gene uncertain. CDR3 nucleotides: TGTGCCACCAGCAGAGAGCCCGAACGGGAGACCCAGTACTTC. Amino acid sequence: CATSREPERETQYF.